A few counts support the clone carrying this TCR beta chain. This record comes from a study of identical twins' blood T cells. TCRdb recomputed calls from the 5' RACE reads with MiXCR, one row per CDR3 protein. The sample carries about 370,000 distinct CDR3 sequences, roughly 28% recorded once. Per germline, CDR1 MNHEY and CDR2 SVGAGI. This CDR3 is built from 17 residues. V dropped 0 bases and J dropped 4; count of bases not matched to a gene: 8. The chain uses TRBV6-5 and TRBJ1-3, with 8 bases identical to TRBD1. Input material: PBMCs. The clonotype comes from a woman aged 18-55 years in good health. The CDR3 region has the DNA TGTGCCAGCAGTTACTCGAATCAGGGGGCGGCCGGAAACACCATATATTTT. It yields the protein CASSYSNQGAAGNTIYF.